This TCR beta chain was recovered during a study of blood T cells in healthy people across ages (dated by TCRdb to between 2015 and 2016). Background for the entire study: In model experiments, roughly one uniquely barcoded TCR beta cDNA molecule per two T cells was captured by template switching. The study analyzed two additional independent replicas of 1 million unique cDNA reads from the same blood draw for two donors, one aged 18 to 30 and one aged 80 or older. The donors were divided into four age groups: young (average about 16 years), middle-aged (roughly 40), aged (about 61) and long-lived (roughly 88). To track age-related changes in TCR beta repertoire diversity, the study relied on deep sequencing normalized with unique cDNA molecular identifiers. To avoid experimental bias, donors of different ages were distributed randomly across sequencing lanes.

Points the paper makes about the study in general: Bulk unsorted PBMC profiling prevented conclusive comparison of naive and antigen-experienced compartments. Estimates of total diversity based on one million sequenced T cells were considered lower bounds and underestimates. The long-lived group showed more naive CD4+ T cells, fewer expanded clones and increased TCR diversity than the aged group, suggesting age selection. Because the CMV infection status of the donors was unknown, age-related changes in expanded clonotypes may potentially have been confounded. There was a strong correlation between observed TCR beta diversity and the percentage of naive T cells measured by flow cytometry. As age increased, observed TCR beta diversity per million T cells dropped in a roughly linear way, and a significant reduction was already evident by age approximately 40.

Receptor amplification or capture employed 5' RACE. The sequencer listed for this sample is Illumina HiSeq 2500. The second PCR ran for roughly 6 to 11 cycles and used a J-beta primer mix along with a sample-barcoded 5' primer. A unique molecular identifier was introduced onto each TCR beta cDNA molecule by a template-switch 5' adaptor carrying 12 random nucleotides. Each sample yielded at least 3 million CDR3-containing paired-end reads. The Mint cDNA synthesis kit, primed by a TRBC-specific oligonucleotide, was used to synthesize first-strand cDNA from all RNA. All cDNA was treated with uracil-DNA glycosylase and then went through a first 18-cycle PCR with the universal primers M1SS and BC2_uni_R. The published analysis was carried out like this. For normalization, 1 million high-quality reads, each with a distinct molecular identifier, were randomly selected from each sample. Reads sharing molecular identifiers were discarded rather than binned into consensus sequences. MiTCR, run with a Q25 quality threshold and the strictest error-elimination algorithm, handled CDR3 identification, clonotype clustering and error correction. Lower-bound total TCR beta diversity was estimated with a nonparametric unseen species model using Euler transformation. TCRdb itself trimmed the public reads at Q25 with fastp, ran MiXCR and retained productive beta chains. Every distinct CDR3 protein forms one entry, paired with its most common genes and DNA. TCRdb's processing, not the authors', yielded these V and J calls. The sample table contains around 650,000 distinct CDR3 sequences; only one count was recorded for 35% to 50% of them. The ten largest clones represent 30% of the sample.

As to this clonotype: Its antigen is still unknown. The input lacks base qualities; no much larger clone sits a single base away.

Trimming removed 1 base from V and 2 bases from J, leaving 9 bases between the germline ends. The CDR3 runs 15 amino acids, cysteine and phenylalanine included. Only the CDR3 portion is preserved as DNA: 45 bases, with reading frame beginning at the first base. The germline V gene encodes CDR1 SGHTA and CDR2 FQGNSA. Donors were 39 systemically healthy Caucasian individuals from Russia aged roughly 6 to 90 years. Each donor gave around 9.9 milliliters of peripheral blood, collected into EDTA-treated Vacutainer tubes. Ficoll-Paque density-gradient centrifugation was used to isolate PBMCs, with at least 7 million obtained per sample. Trizol reagent was used to extract total RNA from the PBMCs, yielding at least 6 micrograms per sample. For every donor, an aliquot of PBMCs went through flow cytometry to measure the percentages of naive CD45RAhigh/CD27high T cells.

The chain couples TRBV7-2 to TRBJ2-1; possibly the D gene is TRBD1, per 5 matching bases. Sequenced: blood. This TCR was recovered from a man aged 80 or over in good health. The CDR3 reads CASSLGTPTYNEQFF. The DNA is as follows: TGTGCCAGCAGCTTAGGGACACCTACCTACAATGAGCAGTTCTTC.